This TCR beta chain was documented in a study of CD8+CD57+ T cells in acquired aplastic anemia. Looked up from germline, CDR1 is SNHLY and CDR2 is FYNNEI. Trimming removed 1 base at V and 3 bases at J, with 7 bases between. The CDR3 has 14 amino acids. This clonotype was seen at least ten times. Genomic DNA templated the TCR beta VDJ and CDR3 profiling. TCRdb reprocessed the reads with MiXCR, giving one entry per CDR3 protein. The profile shows 130,000 or so distinct CDR3 sequences, around 41% of them singletons. V gene TRBV2 combines with J gene TRBJ1-5; D remains ambiguous. The source is a human donor in good health, serving as a control. Sequencing input: sorted CD4+, CD8+, or CD8+CD57+ T cells (not recorded which) from PBMCs. CDR3 DNA: TGTGCCAGCAGTGAAGTTGGGTTCAATCAGCCCCAGCATTTT. It translates to CASSEVGFNQPQHF.